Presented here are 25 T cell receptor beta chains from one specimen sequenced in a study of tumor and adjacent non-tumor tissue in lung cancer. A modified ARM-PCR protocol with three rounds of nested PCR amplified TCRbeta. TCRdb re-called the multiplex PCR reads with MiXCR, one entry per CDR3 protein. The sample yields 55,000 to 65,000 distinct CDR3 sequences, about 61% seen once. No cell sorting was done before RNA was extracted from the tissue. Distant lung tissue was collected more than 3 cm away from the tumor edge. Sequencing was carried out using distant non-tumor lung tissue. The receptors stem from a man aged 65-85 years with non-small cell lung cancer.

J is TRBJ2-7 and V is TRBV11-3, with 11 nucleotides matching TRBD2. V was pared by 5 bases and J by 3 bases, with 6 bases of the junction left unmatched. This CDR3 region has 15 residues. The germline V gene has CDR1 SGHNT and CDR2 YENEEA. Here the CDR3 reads CASSHLAGGNYEQYF. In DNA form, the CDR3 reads TGTGCCAGCAGCCATCTAGCGGGAGGCAACTACGAGCAGTACTTC. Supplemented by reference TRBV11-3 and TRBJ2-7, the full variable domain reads EAGVVQSPRYKIIEKKQPVAFWCNPISGHNTLYWYLQNLGQGPELLIRYENEEAVDDSQLPKDRFSAERLKGVDSTLKIQPAELGDSAVYLCASSHLAGGNYEQYFGPGTRLTVT.

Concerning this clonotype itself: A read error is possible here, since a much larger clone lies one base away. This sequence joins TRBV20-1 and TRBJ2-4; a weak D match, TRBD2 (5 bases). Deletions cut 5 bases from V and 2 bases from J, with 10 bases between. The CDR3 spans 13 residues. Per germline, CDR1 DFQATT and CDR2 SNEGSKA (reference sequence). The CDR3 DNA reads TGCAGTGCTTCGGACTGGACCAAAAACATTCAGTACTTC. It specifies CSASDWTKNIQYF.

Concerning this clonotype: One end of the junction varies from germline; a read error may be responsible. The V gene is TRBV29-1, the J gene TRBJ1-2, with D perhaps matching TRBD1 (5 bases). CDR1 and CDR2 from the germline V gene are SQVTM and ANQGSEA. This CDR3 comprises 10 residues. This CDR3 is CSVEEGRFTF. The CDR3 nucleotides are TGCAGCGTTGAAGAGGGGCGCTTCACTTTC.

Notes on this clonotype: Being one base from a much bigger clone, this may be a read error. CDR3 nucleotide sequence: TGTGTCAGCAGTGCAGGACAGGGGGCCTTAGGCTACACCTTC. It is translated as CVSSAGQGALGYTF. The chain employs TRBV6-6 and TRBJ1-2; the match to TRBD1 covers 11 bases. Germline V CDR1 and CDR2: MNHNY, SVGAGI (reference sequence). The CDR3 spans 14 residues.

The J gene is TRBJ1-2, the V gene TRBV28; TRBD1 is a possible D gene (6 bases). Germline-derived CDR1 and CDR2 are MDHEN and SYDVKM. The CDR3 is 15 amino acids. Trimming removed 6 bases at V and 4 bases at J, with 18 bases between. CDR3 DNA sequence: TGTGCCAGCAGAGAAACCCAGGGGACTGCCTATGGCTACACCTTC. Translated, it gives CASRETQGTAYGYTF.

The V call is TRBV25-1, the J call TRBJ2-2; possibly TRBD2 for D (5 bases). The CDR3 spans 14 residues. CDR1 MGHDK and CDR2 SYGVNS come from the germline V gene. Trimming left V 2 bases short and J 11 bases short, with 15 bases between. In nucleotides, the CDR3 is TGTGCCAGCAGTGAAAGGACGGGGAACCGAGAGCTGTTTTTT. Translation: CASSERTGNRELFF.

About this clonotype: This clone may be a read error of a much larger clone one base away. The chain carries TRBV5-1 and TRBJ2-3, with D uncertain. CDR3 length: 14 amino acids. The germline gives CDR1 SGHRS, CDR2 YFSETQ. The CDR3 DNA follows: TGCGCCAGCAGCCCGGGTGGAGTAGCAGATGCGCAGTATTTT. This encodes CASSPGGVADAQYF.

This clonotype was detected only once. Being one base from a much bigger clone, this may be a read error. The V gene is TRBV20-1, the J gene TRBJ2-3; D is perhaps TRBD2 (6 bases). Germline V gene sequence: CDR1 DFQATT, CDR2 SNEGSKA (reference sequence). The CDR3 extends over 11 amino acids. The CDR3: CSTSLSDTQYF. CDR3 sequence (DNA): TGCAGTACTAGCCTATCGGATACGCAGTATTTT.

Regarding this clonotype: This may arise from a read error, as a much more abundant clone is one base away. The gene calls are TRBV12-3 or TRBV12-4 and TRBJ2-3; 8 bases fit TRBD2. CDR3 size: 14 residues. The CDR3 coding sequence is TGTGCCAGCAGGAGTAGCGGGGAGACAGATACGCGGTATTTT. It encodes CASRSSGETDTRYF.

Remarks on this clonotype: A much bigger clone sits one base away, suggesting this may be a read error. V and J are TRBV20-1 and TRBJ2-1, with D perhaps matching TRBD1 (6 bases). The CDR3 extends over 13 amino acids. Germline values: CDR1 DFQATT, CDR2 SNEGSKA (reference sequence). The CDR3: CSVRRDTYNEQFF. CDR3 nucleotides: TGCAGTGTTAGACGGGACACTTACAATGAGCAGTTCTTC.

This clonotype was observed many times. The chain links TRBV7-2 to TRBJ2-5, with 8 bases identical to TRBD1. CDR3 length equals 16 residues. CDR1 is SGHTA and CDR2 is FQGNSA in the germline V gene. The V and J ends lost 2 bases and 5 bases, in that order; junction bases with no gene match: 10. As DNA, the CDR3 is TGTGCCAGCAGCTTAATCAGGGGCAGGGGGCGGGAGACCCAGTACTTC. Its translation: CASSLIRGRGRETQYF. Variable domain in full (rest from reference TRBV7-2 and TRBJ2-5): GAGVSQSPSNKVTEKGKDVELRCDPISGHTALYWYRQSLGQGLEFLIYFQGNSAPDKSGLPSDRFSAERTGGSVSTLTIQRTQQEDSAVYLCASSLIRGRGRETQYFGPGTRLLVL.

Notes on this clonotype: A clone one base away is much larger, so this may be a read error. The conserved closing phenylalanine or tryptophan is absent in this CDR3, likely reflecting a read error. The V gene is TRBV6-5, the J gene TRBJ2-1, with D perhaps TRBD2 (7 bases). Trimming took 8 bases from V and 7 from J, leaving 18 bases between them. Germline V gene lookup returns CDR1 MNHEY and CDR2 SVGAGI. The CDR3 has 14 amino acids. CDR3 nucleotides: TGTGCCAGCGAGGAGTCGGGGGGCGGGAATGAGCAGTTCATC. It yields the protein CASEESGGGNEQFI.

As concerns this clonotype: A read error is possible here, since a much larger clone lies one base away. The CDR3 DNA reads as TGTGCCAACAGCGACAGGGACGAGCAGTTCTTC. Encoded protein: CANSDRDEQFF. The chain couples TRBV6-1 to TRBJ2-1, with 7 bases identical to TRBD1. The CDR3 extends over 11 amino acids. The germline V gene has CDR1 MNHNS and CDR2 SASEGT. Trimming removed 10 bases from V and 10 bases from J; junction bases left unmatched: 7.

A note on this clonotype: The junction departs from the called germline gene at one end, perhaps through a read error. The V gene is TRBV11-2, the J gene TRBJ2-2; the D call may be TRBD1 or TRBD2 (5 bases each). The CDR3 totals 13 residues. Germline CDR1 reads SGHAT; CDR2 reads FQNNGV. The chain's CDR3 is CVSSPQGTWKLFF. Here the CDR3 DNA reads TGTGTCAGCAGTCCACAAGGGACCTGGAAGCTGTTTTTT.

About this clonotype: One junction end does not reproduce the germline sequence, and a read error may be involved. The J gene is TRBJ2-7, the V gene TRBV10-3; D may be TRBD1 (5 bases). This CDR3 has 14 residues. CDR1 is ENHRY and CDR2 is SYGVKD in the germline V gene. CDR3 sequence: CAMSGARVVYKQYF. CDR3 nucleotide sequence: TGTGCCATGAGTGGGGCAAGGGTGGTCTACAAGCAGTACTTC.

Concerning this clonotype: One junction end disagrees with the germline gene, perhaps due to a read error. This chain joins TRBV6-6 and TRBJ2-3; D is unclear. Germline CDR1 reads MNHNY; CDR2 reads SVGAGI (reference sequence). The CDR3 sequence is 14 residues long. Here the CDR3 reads CASSWSTSTDMQYF. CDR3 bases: TGTGCCAGCAGTTGGTCTACAAGCACAGATATGCAGTATTTT.

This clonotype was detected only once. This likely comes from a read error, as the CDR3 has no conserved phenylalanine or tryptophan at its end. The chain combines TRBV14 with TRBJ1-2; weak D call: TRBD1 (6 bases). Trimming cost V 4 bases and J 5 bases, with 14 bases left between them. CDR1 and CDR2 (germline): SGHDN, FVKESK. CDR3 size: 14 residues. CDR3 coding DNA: TGTGCCAGCAGCCGAAGGGGGGTTGTTTATGGCTACACCTTA. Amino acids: CASSRRGVVYGYTL.

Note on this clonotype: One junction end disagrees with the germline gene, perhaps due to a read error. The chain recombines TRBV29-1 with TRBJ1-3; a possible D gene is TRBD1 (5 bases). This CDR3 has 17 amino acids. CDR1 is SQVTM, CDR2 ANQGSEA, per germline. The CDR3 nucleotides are TGCAGCGTTGAACACCCCGGGGCAGGGACGGGGGGAAACACCTTATATTTT. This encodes CSVEHPGAGTGGNTLYF.

The CDR3, as DNA: TGTGCCAGCAGCGTAAGTGGGAGGGCCCGTTTTCAGTACTTC. Translating it yields CASSVSGRARFQYF. J is TRBJ2-4 and V is TRBV6-4, with 7 bases that match TRBD2. This CDR3 region has 14 residues. Per germline, CDR1 MRHNA and CDR2 SNTAGT. The J segment lost 11 bases and the V segment lost 6 bases, leaving 13 bases of the junction unmatched.

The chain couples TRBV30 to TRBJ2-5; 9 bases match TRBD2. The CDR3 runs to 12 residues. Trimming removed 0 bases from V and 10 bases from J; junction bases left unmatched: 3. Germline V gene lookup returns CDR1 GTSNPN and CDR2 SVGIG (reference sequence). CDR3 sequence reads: CAWSVSAGGQYF. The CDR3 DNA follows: TGTGCCTGGAGTGTTTCAGCGGGGGGCCAGTACTTC.

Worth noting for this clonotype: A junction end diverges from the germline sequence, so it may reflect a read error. The CDR3: CSVGGGSCEQYF. Here the CDR3 DNA reads TGCAGCGTTGGGGGCGGCTCCTGCGAGCAGTACTTC. The chain couples TRBV29-1 to TRBJ2-7, with a weak D call TRBD1 (5 bases). CDR3 length: 12 residues. Germline CDR1 reads SQVTM; CDR2 reads ANQGSEA.

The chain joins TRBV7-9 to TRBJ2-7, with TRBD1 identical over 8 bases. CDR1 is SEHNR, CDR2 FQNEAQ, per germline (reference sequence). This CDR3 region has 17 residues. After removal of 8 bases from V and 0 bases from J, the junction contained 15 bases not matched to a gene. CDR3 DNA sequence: TGTGCCAGCGGGCCACTGACAGGGGCCGGGAGCTCCTACGAGCAGTACTTC. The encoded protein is CASGPLTGAGSSYEQYF.

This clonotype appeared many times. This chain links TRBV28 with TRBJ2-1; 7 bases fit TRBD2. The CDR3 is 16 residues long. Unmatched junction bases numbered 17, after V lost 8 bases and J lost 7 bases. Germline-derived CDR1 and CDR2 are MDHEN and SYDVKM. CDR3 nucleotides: TGTGCCAGCGGGACCACGGGGGGAGGAGCTTTAAATGAGCAGTTCTTC. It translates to CASGTTGGGALNEQFF.

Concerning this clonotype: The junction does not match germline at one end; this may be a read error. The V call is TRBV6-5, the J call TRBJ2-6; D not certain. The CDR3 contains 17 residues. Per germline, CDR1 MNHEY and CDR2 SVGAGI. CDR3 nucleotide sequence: TGTTCCAGCAGTTTCATATATCGGGCGATTAGGGCCAACGTCCTGACTTTC. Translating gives CSSSFIYRAIRANVLTF.

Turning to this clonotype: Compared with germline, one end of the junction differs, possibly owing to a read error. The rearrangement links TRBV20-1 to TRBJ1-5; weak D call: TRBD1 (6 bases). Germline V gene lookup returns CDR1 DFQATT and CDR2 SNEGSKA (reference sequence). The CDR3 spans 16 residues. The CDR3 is CTARGGALDPNQPQHF. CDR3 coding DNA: TGCACTGCTAGGGGGGGGGCCCTAGACCCTAATCAGCCCCAGCATTTT.